Reported below is one T cell receptor (beta chain). Its antigen is not identified. This CDR3 comprises 15 residues. The V end was cut by 2 bases, the J end by 6 bases, with 15 bases between. Germline V gene lookup returns CDR1 SGHDT and CDR2 YYEEEE. The record originates from a study of a mutant IDH1 vaccine in newly diagnosed glioma. Whole-study context: First vaccine doses came 4-6 weeks after radiotherapy alone, or with temozolomide cycles. Patients were pretreated with radiotherapy, temozolomide, or both, mostly both.

Time point here: week 5, during vaccination. All doses held 300 ug of mutant IDH1 20-mer peptide, with topical imiquimod. New astrocytomas of WHO grade 3 or 4 that were IDH1-mutant and ATRX-lost were found in the donors. Some clones are missing from TCRdb's copy, which holds only in-frame ones; the method was immunoSEQ multiplex PCR. The sample consists of around 78,000 clones, roughly 90% of them appearing once. The source is a woman between 45 and 60 years old with glioma. The chain links TRBV5-6 to TRBJ2-1, with D perhaps assigned TRBD1 or TRBD2 (5 bases each). Sequenced here: PBMCs, sampled from a glioma patient whose treatment included an IDH1 peptide vaccine. DNA for the CDR3: TGTGCCAGCAGCTTTGATCCGAGGGACCTCAATGAGCAGTTCTTC. Amino acid sequence: CASSFDPRDLNEQFF.